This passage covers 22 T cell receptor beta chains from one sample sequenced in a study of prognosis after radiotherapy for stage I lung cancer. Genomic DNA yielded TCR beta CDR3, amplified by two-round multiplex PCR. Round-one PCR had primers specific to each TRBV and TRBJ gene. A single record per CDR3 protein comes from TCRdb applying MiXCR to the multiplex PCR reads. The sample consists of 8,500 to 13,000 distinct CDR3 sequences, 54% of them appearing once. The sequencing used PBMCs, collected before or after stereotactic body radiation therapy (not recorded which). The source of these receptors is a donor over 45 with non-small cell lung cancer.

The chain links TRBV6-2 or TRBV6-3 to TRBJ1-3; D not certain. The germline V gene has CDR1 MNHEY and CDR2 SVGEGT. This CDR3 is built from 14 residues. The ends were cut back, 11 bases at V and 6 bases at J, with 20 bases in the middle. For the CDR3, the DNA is TGTGCCTGCCAGCGTTTTGAGGGTGAAAACACCATATATTTT. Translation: CACQRFEGENTIYF.

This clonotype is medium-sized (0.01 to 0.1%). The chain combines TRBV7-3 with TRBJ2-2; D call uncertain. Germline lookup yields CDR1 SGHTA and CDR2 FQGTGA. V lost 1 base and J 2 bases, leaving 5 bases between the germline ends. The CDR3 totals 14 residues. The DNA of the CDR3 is TGTGCCAGCAGCTTAAATGGCAACACCGGGGAGCTGTTTTTT. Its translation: CASSLNGNTGELFF. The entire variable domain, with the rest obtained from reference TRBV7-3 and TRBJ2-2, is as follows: GAGVSQTPSNKVTEKGKYVELRCDPISGHTALYWYRQSLGQGPEFLIYFQGTGAADDSGLPNDRFFAVRPEGSVSTLKIQRTERGDSAVYLCASSLNGNTGELFFGEGSRLTVL.

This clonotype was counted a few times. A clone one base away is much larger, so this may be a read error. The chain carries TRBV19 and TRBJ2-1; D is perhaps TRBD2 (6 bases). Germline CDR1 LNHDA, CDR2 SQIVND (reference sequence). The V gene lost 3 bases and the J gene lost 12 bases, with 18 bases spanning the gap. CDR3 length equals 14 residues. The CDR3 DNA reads TGTGCCAGTAGTATTAGGAGGGAGCGTAGTGGGCAGTTCTTC. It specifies CASSIRRERSGQFF. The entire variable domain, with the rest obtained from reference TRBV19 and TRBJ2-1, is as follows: DGGITQSPKYLFRKEGQNVTLSCEQNLNHDAMYWYRQDPGQGLRLIYYSQIVNDFQKGDIAEGYSVSREKKESFPLTVTSAQKNPTAFYLCASSIRRERSGQFFGPGTRLTVL.

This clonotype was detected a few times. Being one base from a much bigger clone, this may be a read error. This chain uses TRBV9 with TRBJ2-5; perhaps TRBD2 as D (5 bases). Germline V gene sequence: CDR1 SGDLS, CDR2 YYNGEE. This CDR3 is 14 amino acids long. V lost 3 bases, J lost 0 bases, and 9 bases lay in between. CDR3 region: CASSGSVYQETQYF. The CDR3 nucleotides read TGTGCCAGCAGCGGTAGCGTATACCAAGAGACCCAGTACTTC.

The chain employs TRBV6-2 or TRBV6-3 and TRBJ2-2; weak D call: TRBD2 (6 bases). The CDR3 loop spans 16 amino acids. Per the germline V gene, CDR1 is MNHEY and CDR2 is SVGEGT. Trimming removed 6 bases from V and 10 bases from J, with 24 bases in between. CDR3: CASRQNRDSRCAELFF. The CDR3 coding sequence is TGTGCCAGCAGACAAAATCGGGACTCCCGCTGCGCGGAGCTGTTTTTT.

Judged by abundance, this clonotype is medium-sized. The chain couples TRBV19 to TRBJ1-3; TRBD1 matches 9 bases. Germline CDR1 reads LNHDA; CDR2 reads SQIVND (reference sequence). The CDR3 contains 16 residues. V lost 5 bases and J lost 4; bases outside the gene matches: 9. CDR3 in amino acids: CASSLIGQGTGNTIYF. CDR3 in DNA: TGTGCCAGTAGTCTTATCGGACAGGGGACGGGAAACACCATATATTTT. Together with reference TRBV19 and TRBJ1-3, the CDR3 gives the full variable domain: DGGITQSPKYLFRKEGQNVTLSCEQNLNHDAMYWYRQDPGQGLRLIYYSQIVNDFQKGDIAEGYSVSREKKESFPLTVTSAQKNPTAFYLCASSLIGQGTGNTIYFGEGSWLTVV.

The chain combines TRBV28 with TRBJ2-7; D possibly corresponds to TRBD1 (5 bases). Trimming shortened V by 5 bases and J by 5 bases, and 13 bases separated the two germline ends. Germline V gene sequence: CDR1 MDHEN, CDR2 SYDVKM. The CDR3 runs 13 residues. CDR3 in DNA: TGTGCCAGCAGTAGCAGCCAGGGTAACGAGCAGTACTTC. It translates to CASSSSQGNEQYF.

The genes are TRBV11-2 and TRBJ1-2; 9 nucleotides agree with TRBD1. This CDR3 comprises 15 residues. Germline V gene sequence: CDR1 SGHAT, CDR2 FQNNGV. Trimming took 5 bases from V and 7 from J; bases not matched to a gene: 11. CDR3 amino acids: CASSTMDRGVRGYTF. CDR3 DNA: TGTGCCAGCAGCACCATGGACAGGGGAGTTCGTGGCTACACCTTC. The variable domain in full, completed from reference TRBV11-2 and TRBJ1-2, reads EAGVAQSPRYKIIEKRQSVAFWCNPISGHATLYWYQQILGQGPKLLIQFQNNGVVDDSQLPKDRFSAERLKGVDSTLKIQPAKLEDSAVYLCASSTMDRGVRGYTFGSGTRLTVV.

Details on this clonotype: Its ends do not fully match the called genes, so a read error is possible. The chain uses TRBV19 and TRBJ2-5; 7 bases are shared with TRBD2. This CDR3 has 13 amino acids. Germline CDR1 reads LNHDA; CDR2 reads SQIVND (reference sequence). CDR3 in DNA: TGCGCCAGTAGTGGGGCGGGGGTAGAGACCCAGTACTTC. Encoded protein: CASSGAGVETQYF. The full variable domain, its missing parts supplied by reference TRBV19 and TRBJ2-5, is DGGITQSPKYLFRKEGQNVTLSCEQNLNHDAMYWYRQDPGQGLRLIYYSQIVNDFQKGDIAEGYSVSREKKESFPLTVTSAQKNPTAFYLCASSGAGVETQYFGPGTRLLVL.

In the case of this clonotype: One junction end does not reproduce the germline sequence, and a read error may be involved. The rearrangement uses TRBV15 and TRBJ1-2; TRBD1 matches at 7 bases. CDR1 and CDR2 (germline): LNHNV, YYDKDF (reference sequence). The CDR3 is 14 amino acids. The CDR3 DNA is TGTGTCACCAGCAGAGATCTAGGGGGCCCTGGCTACACCTTC. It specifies CVTSRDLGGPGYTF.

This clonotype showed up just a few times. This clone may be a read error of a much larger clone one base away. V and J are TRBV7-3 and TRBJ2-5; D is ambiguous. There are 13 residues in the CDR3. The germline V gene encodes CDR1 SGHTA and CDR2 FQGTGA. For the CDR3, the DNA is TGTTCCAGCAGCTTACGTCCTAGAGAGACCCAGTACTTC. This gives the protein CSSSLRPRETQYF.

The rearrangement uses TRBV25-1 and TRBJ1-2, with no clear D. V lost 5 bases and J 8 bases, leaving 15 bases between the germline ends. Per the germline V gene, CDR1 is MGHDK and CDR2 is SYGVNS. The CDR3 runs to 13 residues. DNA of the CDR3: TGTGCCAGCAGTAGAGCGGGCGTTTACGGCTACACCTTC. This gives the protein CASSRAGVYGYTF.

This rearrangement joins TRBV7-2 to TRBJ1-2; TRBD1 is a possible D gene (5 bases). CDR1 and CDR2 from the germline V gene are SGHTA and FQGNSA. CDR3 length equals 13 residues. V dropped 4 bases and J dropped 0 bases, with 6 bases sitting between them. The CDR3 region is CASSSGPNYGYTF. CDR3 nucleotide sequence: TGTGCCAGCAGCTCAGGGCCTAACTATGGCTACACCTTC.

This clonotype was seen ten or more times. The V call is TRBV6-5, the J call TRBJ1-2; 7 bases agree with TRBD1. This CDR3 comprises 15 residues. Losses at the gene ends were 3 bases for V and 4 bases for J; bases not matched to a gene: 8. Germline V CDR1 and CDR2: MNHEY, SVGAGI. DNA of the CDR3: TGTGCCAGCAGTTATGACGGCAGGGGGATCTATGGCTACACCTTC. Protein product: CASSYDGRGIYGYTF.

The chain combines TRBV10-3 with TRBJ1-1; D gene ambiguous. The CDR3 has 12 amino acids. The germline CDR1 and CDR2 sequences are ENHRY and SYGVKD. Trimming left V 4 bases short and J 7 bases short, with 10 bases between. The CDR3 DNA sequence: TGTGCCATCAGTGGAACGGGCGGTGAAGCTTTCTTT. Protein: CAISGTGGEAFF.

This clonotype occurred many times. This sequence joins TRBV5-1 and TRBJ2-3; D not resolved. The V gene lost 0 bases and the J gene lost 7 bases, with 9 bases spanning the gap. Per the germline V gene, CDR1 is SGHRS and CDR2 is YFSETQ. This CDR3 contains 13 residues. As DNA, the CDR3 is TGCGCCAGCAGCTTGGAACGACAACATACGCAGTATTTT. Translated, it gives CASSLERQHTQYF.

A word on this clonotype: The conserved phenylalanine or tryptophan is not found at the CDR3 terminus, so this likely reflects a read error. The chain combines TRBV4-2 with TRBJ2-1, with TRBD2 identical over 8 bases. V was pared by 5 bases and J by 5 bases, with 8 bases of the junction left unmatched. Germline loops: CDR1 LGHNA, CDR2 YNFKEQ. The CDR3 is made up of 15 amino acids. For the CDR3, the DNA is TGTGCCAGCAGCTCCGGGACTAGGGGGAACAATGAGCAGTTCTTA. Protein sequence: CASSSGTRGNNEQFL.

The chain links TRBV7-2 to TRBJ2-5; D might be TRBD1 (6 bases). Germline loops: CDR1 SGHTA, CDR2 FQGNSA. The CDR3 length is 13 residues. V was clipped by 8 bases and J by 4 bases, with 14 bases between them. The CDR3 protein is CASGQDRSETQYF. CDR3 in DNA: TGTGCCAGCGGCCAAGACAGGTCAGAGACCCAGTACTTC.

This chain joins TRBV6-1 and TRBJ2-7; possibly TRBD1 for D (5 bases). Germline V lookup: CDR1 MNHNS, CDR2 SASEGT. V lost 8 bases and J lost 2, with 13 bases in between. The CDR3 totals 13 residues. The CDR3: CASRPGMTYEQYF. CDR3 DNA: TGTGCCAGCCGGCCAGGGATGACCTACGAGCAGTACTTC.

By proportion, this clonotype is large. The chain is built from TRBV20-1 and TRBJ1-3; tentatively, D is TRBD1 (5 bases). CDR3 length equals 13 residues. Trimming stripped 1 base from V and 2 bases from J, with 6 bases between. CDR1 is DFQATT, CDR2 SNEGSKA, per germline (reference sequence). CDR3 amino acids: CSARGGAGNTIYF. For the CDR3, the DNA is TGCAGTGCTAGAGGAGGGGCTGGAAACACCATATATTTT.

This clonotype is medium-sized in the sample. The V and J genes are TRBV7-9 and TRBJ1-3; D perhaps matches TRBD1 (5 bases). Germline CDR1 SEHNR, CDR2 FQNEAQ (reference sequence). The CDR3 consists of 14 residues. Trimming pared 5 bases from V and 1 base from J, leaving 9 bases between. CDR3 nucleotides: TGTGCCAGCAGCGCGGGGGAGTCTGGAAACACCATATATTTT. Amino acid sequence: CASSAGESGNTIYF.

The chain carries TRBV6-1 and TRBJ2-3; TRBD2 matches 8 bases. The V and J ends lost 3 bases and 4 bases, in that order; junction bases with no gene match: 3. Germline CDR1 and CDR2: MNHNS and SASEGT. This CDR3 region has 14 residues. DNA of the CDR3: TGTGCCAGCAGTGAGGGAGCGGGAGCAGATACGCAGTATTTT. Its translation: CASSEGAGADTQYF.